This T cell receptor (beta chain) was captured in a study of post-analysis software for immune sequencing data. The library was made from cDNA and included unique molecular identifiers. T cells numbering roughly 1 to 10 million gave rise to 400,000 to 550,000 cDNA molecules. TCRdb passed the PCR reads through MiXCR, listing each CDR3 protein once. There are hundreds of thousands of distinct CDR3 sequences in the sample; approximately 30% occur only once, and around 0.56% lies in the top ten. Trimming took off 3 bases at V and 3 bases at J, with 15 bases between the two ends. The CDR3 runs 15 residues. The germline CDR1 and CDR2 sequences are SGHTA and FQGNSA. Concerning this clonotype: Its specificity is not known.

Notes on the study in general: F-measure co-clustering was strong for batch-matched samples. Among five TRBV segments more frequent in patients than controls were TRBV5-6, TRBV5-1 and TRBV20-1. Relative to controls, patients with multiple sclerosis showed significantly lower normalized Chao1 diversity.

The origin of this receptor is a girl aged 10-17 years with multiple sclerosis. This chain joins TRBV7-2 and TRBJ2-7; possibly TRBD1 for D (6 bases). The sample consisted of blood. CDR3 DNA sequence: TGTGCCAGCAGCTTTGGATACTTCAGGGGCTACGAGCAGTACTTC. This codes for CASSFGYFRGYEQYF. The variable domain in full, with the rest retrieved from reference TRBV7-2 and TRBJ2-7, is GAGVSQSPSNKVTEKGKDVELRCDPISGHTALYWYRQSLGQGLEFLIYFQGNSAPDKSGLPSDRFSAERTGGSVSTLTIQRTQQEDSAVYLCASSFGYFRGYEQYFGPGTRLTVT.